Below are 25 T cell receptor beta chains sequenced from a single sample in a study of cytomegalovirus exposure and HLA in healthy donors. The data were produced by immunoSEQ multiplex PCR, yet TCRdb's version contains in-frame clones alone and is incomplete. Of 190,000 or so clones listed, about 80% were seen once; the top ten hold around 2.8%. The sequenced material came from PBMCs. The source is a woman aged 18-29 years in good health and CMV-seropositive.

This clone was seen a few times. The chain links TRBV7-9 to TRBJ1-4; D unresolved. The CDR3 is 12 amino acids. Trimming pared 6 bases from V and 10 bases from J, leaving 12 bases between. The germline CDR1 and CDR2 sequences are SEHNR and FQNEAQ (reference sequence). The CDR3 bases are TGTGCCAGCAGTCTTGACCCAGGAAAACTGTTTTTT. Protein product: CASSLDPGKLFF.

This chain joins TRBV5-1 and TRBJ1-1; 9 bases map to TRBD1. Per germline, CDR1 SGHRS and CDR2 YFSETQ. V trimming: 4 bases; J trimming: 2 bases; junction bases outside the gene matches: 6. The CDR3 consists of 15 residues. The CDR3, as DNA: TGCGCCAGCAGCCCAGGACAGGGGACTAACACTGAAGCTTTCTTT. Its translation is CASSPGQGTNTEAFF.

V is TRBV11-2 and J is TRBJ2-5, with TRBD2 as a possible D gene (6 bases). This CDR3 has 12 residues. The germline gives CDR1 SGHAT, CDR2 FQNNGV. The V gene lost 5 bases and the J gene lost 5 bases, with 9 bases spanning the gap. The CDR3 bases are TGTGCCAGCAGCCGGGGGTGGGAGACCCAGTACTTC. This codes for CASSRGWETQYF.

The V gene is TRBV4-1, the J gene TRBJ1-3; D gene ambiguous. The CDR3 covers 15 residues. Trimming removed 2 bases from V and 0 bases from J, with 8 bases in between. Germline V gene data show CDR1 as MGHRA and CDR2 as YSYEKL. CDR3 sequence reads: CASSQTGSSGNTIYF. As DNA, the CDR3 is TGCGCCAGCAGCCAAACGGGGAGCTCTGGAAACACCATATATTTT.

The V call is TRBV15, the J call TRBJ1-2; no definite D call. Germline V gene sequence: CDR1 LNHNV, CDR2 YYDKDF (reference sequence). V was cut by 5 bases and J by 8 bases, with 18 bases left in between. This CDR3 contains 14 residues. CDR3 in DNA: TGTGCCACCAGCTCGCTAGGAGAGGTGAAGGGCTACACCTTC. This translates into CATSSLGEVKGYTF.

V gene TRBV7-6 combines with J gene TRBJ1-2; no definite D call. Germline CDR1 SGHVS, CDR2 FNYEAQ. Trimming shortened V by 1 base and J by 7 bases, and 13 bases separated the two germline ends. CDR3 size: 14 residues. The chain's CDR3 is CASSLDLGFGGYTF. The CDR3 region has the DNA TGTGCCAGCAGCTTAGATCTTGGTTTCGGTGGCTACACCTTC. The full variable domain, with the rest looked up from reference TRBV7-6 and TRBJ1-2, is GAGVSQSPRYKVTKRGQDVALRCDPISGHVSLYWYRQALGQGPEFLTYFNYEAQQDKSGLPNDRFSAERPEGSISTLTIQRTEQRDSAMYRCASSLDLGFGGYTFGSGTRLTVV.

This rearrangement joins TRBV13 to TRBJ1-3; perhaps TRBD1 as D (6 bases). Trimming pared 5 bases from V and 0 bases from J, leaving 17 bases between. CDR3 size: 17 residues. Germline loops: CDR1 PRHDT, CDR2 FYEKMQ (reference sequence). The CDR3 DNA reads as TGTGCCAGCAGCCGGGACACGGACTGGGTCTCTGGAAACACCATATATTTT. Its protein is CASSRDTDWVSGNTIYF.

This clone has a handful of counts. This chain joins TRBV19 and TRBJ1-2; 8 bases fit TRBD1. Trimming removed 7 bases from V and 8 bases from J; junction bases left unmatched: 9. Germline CDR1 reads LNHDA; CDR2 reads SQIVND (reference sequence). This CDR3 is built from 13 residues. The CDR3 nucleotides read TGTGCCAGTATTGCGGACAGGGCATCAGGCTACACCTTC. Translating gives CASIADRASGYTF.

This CDR3 is CASKVPDRGVTDTQYF. CDR3 DNA: TGTGCCAGCAAGGTTCCGGACAGGGGAGTTACAGATACGCAGTATTTT. V gene TRBV2 combines with J gene TRBJ2-3; 9 bases fit TRBD1. Trimming cost V 7 bases and J 3 bases; bases outside gene matches: 11. Germline V gene data show CDR1 as SNHLY and CDR2 as FYNNEI. The CDR3 length is 16 residues.

The V call is TRBV2, the J call TRBJ2-6, with D hard to call. Trimming shortened V by 5 bases and J by 1 base, and 3 bases separated the two germline ends. CDR3 size: 13 residues. Germline V lookup: CDR1 SNHLY, CDR2 FYNNEI. CDR3 DNA sequence: TGTGCCAGCAGTTCATCTGGGGCCAACGTCCTGACTTTC. Translated, it gives CASSSSGANVLTF.

In this sample, this clone turned up once. The J gene is TRBJ1-5, the V gene TRBV6-5, with 9 bases aligning to TRBD1. The CDR3 is made up of 14 amino acids. Per the germline V gene, CDR1 is MNHEY and CDR2 is SVGAGI. V lost 6 bases to trimming and J lost 7 bases; unmatched junction nucleotides: 7. This CDR3 is CASSPGTGRQPQHF. The CDR3 DNA is TGTGCCAGCAGCCCCGGGACAGGGCGACAGCCCCAGCATTTT.

The chain joins TRBV6-5 to TRBJ1-2; D is perhaps TRBD1 (5 bases). Germline V gene sequence: CDR1 MNHEY, CDR2 SVGAGI. This CDR3 comprises 14 residues. The V end lost 5 bases, the J end lost 3 bases, and 13 bases lay between the germline ends. The DNA for the CDR3 is TGTGCCAGCAGTCCCGCCGGGACTGACTATGGCTACACCTTC. Encoded protein: CASSPAGTDYGYTF.

Turning to this clone: At one end, the junction sequence differs from germline, possibly due to a read error. The CDR3 region has the DNA TGTGCCAGCAGTTCCCGGGACAGCGACTCACCCCTCCACTTT. The encoded protein is CASSSRDSDSPLHF. The V call is TRBV5-1, the J call TRBJ1-6; 7 nucleotides line up with TRBD1. This CDR3 is 14 amino acids long. CDR1 and CDR2 (germline): SGHRS, YFSETQ.

CDR3 coding DNA: TGTGCCAGCAGCGTAGACGACACAGTTTTCGGATACGAGCAGTACTTC. Translated: CASSVDDTVFGYEQYF. The chain recombines TRBV9 with TRBJ2-7, with D unclear. Per the germline V gene, CDR1 is SGDLS and CDR2 is YYNGEE. Trimming shortened V by 0 bases and J by 4 bases, and 17 bases separated the two germline ends. The CDR3 has 16 amino acids.

J is TRBJ1-2 and V is TRBV5-1, with a weak D call TRBD1 (6 bases). Trimming took 4 bases from V and 8 from J, leaving 15 bases between them. Germline V gene data show CDR1 as SGHRS and CDR2 as YFSETQ. The CDR3 totals 13 residues. The CDR3 nucleotides are TGCGCCAGCAGCACCTCCGACAGGTACGGCTACACCTTC. Its translation is CASSTSDRYGYTF.

This clone was observed a single time. The genes are TRBV11-2 and TRBJ2-2; the match to TRBD2 covers 9 bases. The CDR3 sequence is 15 residues long. CDR1 is SGHAT and CDR2 is FQNNGV in the germline V gene. The junction had 0 bases not matched to a gene; V was cut back by 1 base and J by 3 bases. The CDR3 region has the DNA TGTGCCAGCAGCTTAGGACTAGCGGACACCGGGGAGCTGTTTTTT. It encodes CASSLGLADTGELFF.

V usage is TRBV18 and J usage is TRBJ1-1; a possible D gene is TRBD1 (6 bases). Trimming removed 3 bases from V and 6 bases from J, with 11 bases in between. This CDR3 comprises 13 residues. In germline, CDR1 is KGHSH, CDR2 LQKENI. This CDR3 is CASSPTEGAEAFF. DNA for the CDR3: TGTGCCAGCTCACCTACCGAGGGGGCTGAAGCTTTCTTT.

The chain links TRBV4-2 to TRBJ2-2; tentative D call: TRBD2 (6 bases). This CDR3 has 14 residues. V was trimmed by 0 bases and J by 10 bases, leaving 12 bases between them. Germline V gene sequence: CDR1 LGHNA, CDR2 YNFKEQ. CDR3 in DNA: TGTGCCAGCAGCCAAGATGGGCGGGACCTGGAGCTGTTTTTT. Translating gives CASSQDGRDLELFF.

V usage is TRBV5-1 and J usage is TRBJ2-2, with D tentatively TRBD2 (5 bases). The V gene's germline CDR1 is SGHRS and CDR2 YFSETQ. The CDR3 is made up of 14 amino acids. V dropped 1 base and J dropped 6 bases, with 10 bases sitting between them. CDR3 protein: CASSLPGSAGELFF. In DNA, the CDR3 is TGCGCCAGCAGCTTGCCGGGAAGTGCCGGGGAGCTGTTTTTT.

The chain uses TRBV28 and TRBJ1-5; no clear D. V was shortened by 7 bases and J by 3 bases, with 16 bases between the two germline ends. This CDR3 comprises 15 residues. In germline, CDR1 is MDHEN, CDR2 SYDVKM. The CDR3 nucleotides are TGTGCCAGCACCCCCGCCGACACAATCAATCAGCCCCAGCATTTT. It codes for CASTPADTINQPQHF. The whole variable domain, filled in from reference TRBV28 and TRBJ1-5, reads DVKVTQSSRYLVKRTGEKVFLECVQDMDHENMFWYRQDPGLGLRLIYFSYDVKMKEKGDIPEGYSVSREKKERFSLILESASTNQTSMYLCASTPADTINQPQHFGDGTRLSIL.

This clone occurred once. The rearrangement joins TRBV5-4 to TRBJ2-1; 9 bases are shared with TRBD2. With 4 bases clipped from V and 5 bases from J, the junction kept 7 bases outside the gene matches. The CDR3 consists of 15 residues. Germline assignment: CDR1 SGHNT and CDR2 YYREEE (reference sequence). The chain's CDR3 is CASSGGGASDNEQFF. Written as DNA, the CDR3 is TGTGCCAGCAGCGGCGGGGGGGCGAGCGACAATGAGCAGTTCTTC.

CDR3 amino acids: CSVEGWTLATGGTEAFF. For the CDR3, the DNA is TGCAGCGTTGAAGGGTGGACCCTGGCCACAGGGGGCACTGAAGCTTTCTTT. J is TRBJ1-1 and V is TRBV29-1; 8 bases agree with TRBD1. The CDR3 runs to 17 residues. CDR1 is SQVTM and CDR2 is ANQGSEA in the germline V gene. V gave up 1 base and J gave up 4 bases; unmatched junction bases: 14.

The rearrangement joins TRBV4-1 to TRBJ1-5; no definite D call. CDR3 length: 18 amino acids. V was trimmed by 0 bases and J by 0 bases, leaving 15 bases between them. Germline V gives CDR1 MGHRA, CDR2 YSYEKL. DNA of the CDR3: TGCGCCAGCAGCCAAGACCCGTCCGGGAGTGTTAGCAATCAGCCCCAGCATTTT. It specifies CASSQDPSGSVSNQPQHF.

This chain's CDR3 is CASSQVGGTGGGEQFF. CDR3 nucleotide sequence: TGTGCCAGCAGCCAAGTAGGGGGGACAGGGGGCGGTGAGCAGTTCTTC. The gene calls are TRBV4-2 and TRBJ2-1; 12 bases agree with TRBD1. The V and J ends lost 1 base and 9 bases, in that order; junction bases with no gene match: 7. Germline V gene sequence: CDR1 LGHNA, CDR2 YNFKEQ. The CDR3 contains 16 residues.

This sequence joins TRBV2 and TRBJ2-1; 7 nucleotides align to TRBD1. The CDR3 covers 16 residues. Germline loops: CDR1 SNHLY, CDR2 FYNNEI. The ends lost 2 bases at V and 5 bases at J; junction bases unmatched: 9. The CDR3 loop is CASSERGTEYHNEQFF. The CDR3 DNA reads as TGTGCCAGCAGTGAAAGGGGGACAGAATACCACAATGAGCAGTTCTTC.